This TCR beta chain was found in a study of shared T cell receptors in the human thymus. Repertoires were generated with immunoSEQ multiplex PCR, while TCRdb's copy carries only in-frame clones and drops some. Found here are 540,000 or so clones, around 82% of them singletons; the top ten hold roughly 0.013%. Trimming took off 2 bases at V and 1 base at J, with 12 bases between the two ends. Germline assignment: CDR1 LNHDA and CDR2 SQIVND (reference sequence). The CDR3 is 15 amino acids. This same sample was also part of a study on human thymus T cells.

The material sequenced was thymocytes. This sequence originates from a boy less than two years old with a congenital heart defect. This chain joins TRBV19 and TRBJ2-7; possible D gene TRBD2, 7 bases. The CDR3 DNA reads TGTGCCAGTAGTATACCGGGGGGCAGATCCTACGAGCAGTACTTC. This codes for CASSIPGGRSYEQYF.